These 21 T cell receptor beta chains were sequenced from one sample in a study of blood T cell repertoires in COVID-19. Assay: immunoSEQ multiplex PCR; the TCRdb copy retains only in-frame clones and omits some. The profile shows a few hundred thousand clones, 80% to 90% of them singletons. The sample consisted of peripheral blood. The receptor source for this set is a woman in her thirties or forties who had recovered from COVID-19.

Here the CDR3 DNA reads TGTGCCGCCCGGACTAGCGGGAGTACGGTGGATGAGCAGTTCTTC. Its protein is CAARTSGSTVDEQFF. The chain employs TRBV7-9 and TRBJ2-1, with 13 bases fitting TRBD2. The germline gives CDR1 SEHNR, CDR2 FQNEAQ (reference sequence). CDR3 length equals 15 residues. V lost 11 bases and J lost 8; bases outside the gene matches: 12. The full variable domain, completed using reference TRBV7-9 and TRBJ2-1, is DTGVSQNPRHKITKRGQNVTFRCDPISEHNRLYWYRQTLGQGPEFLTYFQNEAQLEKSRLLSDRFSAERPKGSFSTLEIQRTEQGDSAMYLCAARTSGSTVDEQFFGPGTRLTVL.

This chain links TRBV19 with TRBJ1-4; D is uncertain. The CDR3 covers 12 residues. Germline CDR1 and CDR2: LNHDA and SQIVND (reference sequence). Between the trimmed V and J ends, which lost 6 bases and 6 bases, there was a span of 8 bases. DNA of the CDR3: TGTGCCAGTAGACCGGCGGATGAAAAACTGTTTTTT. It is translated as CASRPADEKLFF.

This clone has a single count. The chain has TRBV28 and TRBJ2-7, with 10 bases lining up with TRBD1. Germline CDR1 reads MDHEN; CDR2 reads SYDVKM. The junction had 5 bases not matched to a gene; V was cut back by 10 bases and J by 5 bases. This CDR3 comprises 12 residues. The CDR3 coding sequence is TGTGCCACCCGGGACAGGGGCCACGAGCAGTACTTC. Amino acids: CATRDRGHEQYF.

The chain employs TRBV15 and TRBJ2-1; TRBD2 might be the D (6 bases). The CDR3 consists of 16 residues. Trimming removed 0 bases at V and 9 bases at J, with 18 bases between. From germline, CDR1 is LNHNV and CDR2 YYDKDF (reference sequence). CDR3 sequence reads: CATSRETIGGPGEQFF. For the CDR3, the DNA is TGTGCCACCAGCAGAGAGACTATAGGAGGGCCAGGTGAGCAGTTCTTC. The full variable domain, in which reference TRBV15 and TRBJ2-1 provide the parts outside the CDR3, is DAMVIQNPRYQVTQFGKPVTLSCSQTLNHNVMYWYQQKSSQAPKLLFHYYDKDFNNEADTPDNFQSRRPNTSFCFLDIRSPGLGDTAMYLCATSRETIGGPGEQFFGPGTRLTVL.

The chain couples TRBV24-1 to TRBJ2-5; 9 positions match TRBD1. The V segment lost 6 bases and the J segment 4 bases; nucleotides outside the gene matches: 5. The CDR3 has 14 residues. CDR1 is KGHDR, CDR2 SFDVKD, per germline. The CDR3 reads CATSNRGLRETQYF. The CDR3 bases are TGTGCCACCAGTAACAGGGGGCTCCGAGAGACCCAGTACTTC.

The rearrangement uses TRBV10-3 and TRBJ1-2; D uncertain. Germline V lookup: CDR1 ENHRY, CDR2 SYGVKD. Deletions cut 6 bases from V and 4 bases from J, with 12 bases between. The CDR3 length is 13 residues. The CDR3 sequence: CAIRYGEGYGYTF. The CDR3 DNA reads as TGTGCCATCAGATATGGGGAGGGCTATGGCTACACCTTC.

The rearrangement uses TRBV7-9 and TRBJ1-5; D unclear. The CDR3 runs to 16 residues. Trimming pared 2 bases from V and 0 bases from J, leaving 11 bases between. Germline-derived CDR1 and CDR2 are SEHNR and FQNEAQ (reference sequence). The CDR3 here is CASSLSGVYSNQPQHF. Here the CDR3 DNA reads TGTGCCAGCAGCTTATCCGGGGTTTATAGCAATCAGCCCCAGCATTTT.

V usage is TRBV3-1 (or the pseudogene TRBV3-2) and J usage is TRBJ2-3, with 8 bases fitting TRBD2. CDR1 is LGHDT and CDR2 is YNNKEL in the germline V gene (reference sequence). The CDR3 spans 18 residues. Losses at the gene ends were 6 bases for V and 4 bases for J; bases not matched to a gene: 18. Here the CDR3 DNA reads TGTGCCAGCAGGTCCCGACCTGGGGTTAGCGGGATCGCAGATACGCAGTATTTT. This gives the protein CASRSRPGVSGIADTQYF.

This chain uses TRBV6-5 with TRBJ2-1; 10 bases are shared with TRBD2. CDR1 and CDR2 from the germline V gene are MNHEY and SVGAGI. Trimming took 5 bases from V and 4 from J; bases not matched to a gene: 5. The CDR3 covers 15 residues. The CDR3 coding sequence is TGTGCCAGCAGTAGCACTAGCGGGGCATACAATGAGCAGTTCTTC. Protein sequence: CASSSTSGAYNEQFF.

The rearrangement links TRBV6-2 or TRBV6-3 to TRBJ1-1; 7 bases line up with TRBD1. From germline, CDR1 is MNHEY and CDR2 SVGEGT. This CDR3 region has 14 residues. V shed 5 bases and J 3 bases; nucleotides not matched to a gene: 6. The CDR3 region has the DNA TGTGCCAGCAGTGACAGGGCAGGGGACACTGAAGCTTTCTTT. Protein: CASSDRAGDTEAFF.

The gene calls are TRBV5-1 and TRBJ1-1, with 7 nucleotides matching TRBD1. The CDR3 covers 15 residues. V shed 4 bases and J 4 bases; nucleotides not matched to a gene: 10. Per the germline V gene, CDR1 is SGHRS and CDR2 is YFSETQ. This CDR3 reads CASSTVQGRGTEAFF. In DNA form, the CDR3 reads TGCGCCAGCAGCACGGTACAGGGGCGAGGCACTGAAGCTTTCTTT.

The chain recombines TRBV6-5 with TRBJ1-4; D ambiguous. CDR1 MNHEY and CDR2 SVGAGI come from the germline V gene. V lost 7 bases, J lost 0 bases, and 9 bases lay in between. The CDR3 loop spans 14 amino acids. The CDR3 loop reads CASMGLATNEKLFF. The CDR3 DNA sequence: TGTGCCAGCATGGGCCTGGCAACTAATGAAAAACTGTTTTTT.

The chain employs TRBV19 and TRBJ1-5, with TRBD1 identical over 7 bases. J was trimmed by 4 bases and V by 3 bases; bases with no gene match: 9. CDR3 size: 16 residues. Germline V gene lookup returns CDR1 LNHDA and CDR2 SQIVND (reference sequence). CDR3 DNA: TGTGCCAGTAGTATCTCCGGGACAGTATCAAATCAGCCCCAGCATTTT. This sequence encodes CASSISGTVSNQPQHF.

The chain recombines TRBV11-2 with TRBJ1-2; no definite D call. The CDR3 is 14 residues long. V was clipped by 0 bases and J by 2 bases, with 7 bases between them. Looked up from germline, CDR1 is SGHAT and CDR2 is FQNNGV. In DNA, the CDR3 is TGTGCCAGCAGCTTAGATTCGGGGAACTATGGCTACACCTTC. It codes for CASSLDSGNYGYTF.

This rearrangement joins TRBV4-1 to TRBJ1-1; TRBD1 is a possible D gene (6 bases). CDR3 length equals 14 residues. Germline CDR1 and CDR2: MGHRA and YSYEKL. V was cut by 2 bases and J by 0 bases, with 7 bases left in between. The CDR3 spells CASSQRGLNTEAFF. The CDR3 DNA is TGCGCCAGCAGCCAAAGGGGGTTGAACACTGAAGCTTTCTTT.

This sequence joins TRBV19 and TRBJ2-2, with D uncertain. V was cut by 0 bases and J by 2 bases, with 13 bases left in between. The V gene's germline CDR1 is LNHDA and CDR2 SQIVND (reference sequence). This CDR3 has 17 residues. This chain's CDR3 is CASSIEATWANTGELFF. In nucleotides, the CDR3 is TGTGCCAGTAGTATAGAGGCCACATGGGCCAACACCGGGGAGCTGTTTTTT.

There are a few counts of this clone. V is TRBV30 and J is TRBJ1-1; D unclear. Germline V lookup: CDR1 GTSNPN, CDR2 SVGIG (reference sequence). With 0 bases removed from V and 7 bases from J, the gap between germline ends came to 9 bases. This CDR3 contains 12 residues. The CDR3 DNA is TGTGCCTGGAGTGTACTCCGGGGTGAAGCTTTCTTT. This sequence encodes CAWSVLRGEAFF.

The genes are TRBV19 and TRBJ1-2, with D perhaps TRBD1 (6 bases). CDR1 LNHDA and CDR2 SQIVND come from the germline V gene (reference sequence). V dropped 7 bases and J dropped 7 bases, with 16 bases sitting between them. CDR3 length equals 13 residues. The CDR3 sequence is CASTINRAGGYTF. The CDR3 coding sequence is TGTGCCAGTACCATCAACAGGGCCGGTGGCTACACCTTC.

This clone was observed a handful of times. The rearrangement links TRBV7-9 to TRBJ1-4; 7 nucleotides match TRBD1. V was clipped by 8 bases and J by 0 bases; unmatched bases: 6. Per the germline V gene, CDR1 is SEHNR and CDR2 is FQNEAQ (reference sequence). The CDR3 is made up of 15 amino acids. This CDR3 reads CASGTDRATNEKLFF. In DNA, the CDR3 is TGTGCCAGCGGGACAGACAGAGCAACTAATGAAAAACTGTTTTTT.

This clone was seen just once. This same CDR3 is encoded by further DNA sequences in the sample. The genes are TRBV5-1 and TRBJ1-1; unclear D gene. Germline V gene sequence: CDR1 SGHRS, CDR2 YFSETQ. Between the trimmed V and J ends, which lost 4 bases and 1 base, there was a span of 8 bases. There are 13 residues in the CDR3. CDR3 amino acids: CASSLLRNTEAFF. The CDR3 nucleotides read TGCGCCAGCAGCCTCCTACGGAACACTGAAGCTTTCTTT. The variable domain in full, completed from reference TRBV5-1 and TRBJ1-1, reads KAGVTQTPRYLIKTRGQQVTLSCSPISGHRSVSWYQQTPGQGLQFLFEYFSETQRNKGNFPGRFSGRQFSNSRSEMNVSTLELGDSALYLCASSLLRNTEAFFGQGTRLTVV.

This chain uses TRBV2 with TRBJ2-7, with 9 positions matching TRBD2. V dropped 8 bases and J dropped 7; count of bases not matched to a gene: 9. The CDR3 is 13 amino acids. Germline V CDR1 and CDR2: SNHLY, FYNNEI. The CDR3 region has the DNA TGTGCCAGCTGGAGCGGGGGGCCGTGGGAGCAGTACTTC. Its protein is CASWSGGPWEQYF.